Included here is one TCR beta chain sequence, with context. The target antigen is unknown. The data were taken from a study of shared clonotypes between healthy human individuals. Whole-study findings and limits: Clonotype sharing among donors was expected to depend on sequencing depth.

Deep was the level used in running the assay. TCRdb keeps only in-frame clones here, not all; method: immunoSEQ multiplex PCR. There are roughly 2,300,000 clones in the sample; around 90% occur only once, and 0.37% lies in the top ten. Trimming pared 6 bases from V and 4 bases from J, leaving 15 bases between. Germline V lookup: CDR1 MNHNY, CDR2 SVGAGI (reference sequence). CDR3 length: 14 residues. The sequenced material came from naive CD4+ T cells from PBMCs. Subset of the sample: CD45RA+ positively selected. The receptor's source is a man aged 18 to 29 in good health. Some clones in this sample may be carry-over from other donors' samples. The V call is TRBV6-6, the J call TRBJ1-1, with D possibly being TRBD1 (5 bases). The CDR3 region has the DNA TGTGCCAGCAGCCTCCGGGGGGGTACCACTGAAGCTTTCTTT. Its protein product is CASSLRGGTTEAFF.